The sequence of this TCR beta chain was determined in a study of T cells in localized non-small cell lung cancer. As to this clone: Its specificity is not known.

Study conclusions and caveats: Adjacent uninvolved lung had the highest clonality, suggesting focused antigen responses.

The protocol was immunoSEQ multiplex PCR, while the TCRdb copy is restricted to in-frame clones and leaves out a portion. Altogether tens of thousands of clones are present, approximately 90% being singletons, with the ten largest covering 13%. CDR1 is SNHLY and CDR2 is FYNNEI in the germline V gene. The CDR3 has 12 residues. Trimming removed 0 bases at V and 8 bases at J, with 5 bases between. The sequence came from a female donor over 55 with stage III squamous cell lung carcinoma. The rearrangement links TRBV2 to TRBJ1-5, with unresolved D. The sequencing used peripheral blood, collected before any cancer treatment. CDR3 protein: CASSEALEPQHF. The DNA for the CDR3 is TGTGCCAGCAGTGAAGCGCTGGAGCCCCAGCATTTT.